This TCR beta chain came from a study of T cell changes during pregnancy in multiple sclerosis. V lost 3 bases to trimming and J lost 8 bases, with 17 bases between them. This CDR3 comprises 15 residues. Germline loops: CDR1 SNHLY, CDR2 FYNNEI. The repertoire was sequenced with immunoSEQ multiplex PCR; TCRdb's copy has only in-frame clones and lacks some. The sample carries around 100,000 clones, 90% to 95% recorded once. This chain uses TRBV2 with TRBJ1-5; no firm D call. The sample was peripheral blood, taken before pregnancy. This clonotype was sampled from a female donor with multiple sclerosis, enrolled in a pregnancy study. CDR3 protein: CASSDWADKGKPQHF. CDR3 DNA sequence: TGTGCCAGCAGTGATTGGGCAGATAAAGGCAAGCCCCAGCATTTT.